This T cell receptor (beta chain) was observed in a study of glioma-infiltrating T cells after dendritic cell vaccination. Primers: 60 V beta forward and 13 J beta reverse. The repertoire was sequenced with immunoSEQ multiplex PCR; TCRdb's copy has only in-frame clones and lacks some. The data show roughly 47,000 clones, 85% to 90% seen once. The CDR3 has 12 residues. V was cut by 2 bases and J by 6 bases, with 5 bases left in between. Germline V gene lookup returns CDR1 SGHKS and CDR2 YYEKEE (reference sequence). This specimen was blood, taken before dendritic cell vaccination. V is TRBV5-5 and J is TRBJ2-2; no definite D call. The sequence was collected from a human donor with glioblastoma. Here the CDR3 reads CASSFSSGELFF. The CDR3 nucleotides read TGTGCCAGCAGCTTCTCGTCCGGGGAGCTGTTTTTT. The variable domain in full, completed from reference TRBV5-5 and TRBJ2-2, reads DAGVTQSPTHLIKTRGQQVTLRCSPISGHKSVSWYQQVLGQGPQFIFQYYEKEERGRGNFPDRFSARQFPNYSSELNVNALLLGDSALYLCASSFSSGELFFGEGSRLTVL.